A single sample is the source of the 2 T cell receptor beta chains below, sequenced in a study of T cell changes during pregnancy in multiple sclerosis. The table came from immunoSEQ multiplex PCR; TCRdb's copy has only in-frame clones and leaves some out. Among roughly 40,000 clones listed, about nine tenths were seen once. The specimen comprised CD4+ T cells from peripheral blood mononuclear cells, sampled in the third trimester of pregnancy. The source is a female donor with multiple sclerosis, enrolled in a pregnancy study.

The CDR3 is CSVGPGLQETQYF. DNA of the CDR3: TGCAGCGTTGGGCCAGGACTCCAAGAGACCCAGTACTTC. The V call is TRBV29-1, the J call TRBJ2-5; TRBD2 is a possible D gene (5 bases). Trimming left V 4 bases short and J 1 base short, with 10 bases between. CDR3 size: 13 residues. Germline V gene lookup returns CDR1 SQVTM and CDR2 ANQGSEA.

V usage is TRBV5-1 and J usage is TRBJ2-3; 7 nucleotides align to TRBD1. This CDR3 has 16 amino acids. Per the germline V gene, CDR1 is SGHRS and CDR2 is YFSETQ. The J segment lost 0 bases and the V segment lost 2 bases, leaving 6 bases of the junction unmatched. In nucleotides, the CDR3 is TGCGCCAGCAGCTTCCTTACAGGGGCGAGCACAGATACGCAGTATTTT. It encodes CASSFLTGASTDTQYF.